The rows below give T cell receptor beta chains drawn from one sample of a study of cytomegalovirus exposure and HLA in healthy donors. The assay was immunoSEQ multiplex PCR, and TCRdb's table has in-frame clones only and misses some. The data show around 100,000 clones, with approximately 83% seen just once and approximately 4% held by the top ten. Sequences were obtained from PBMCs. These receptors originate from a female donor in good health and CMV-seropositive. CDR3s include the opening cysteine and the closing phenylalanine or tryptophan. D genes are given only for firm matches. Expanded clones get a size class; other rows say once, few or many, or leave the size out.

CDR3nt: TGTGCCAGCACCCGGACAGGGGGCGTTGGCTATGGCTACCCCTTC; CDR3aa: CASTRTGGVGYGYPF; j_gene: TRBJ1-2; abundance: -; d_gene: TRBD1; v_gene: TRBV6-5
CDR3nt: TGTGCCAGCAGTTTTGTAGCGGAAAGCTCCTACGAGCAGTACTTC; CDR3aa: CASSFVAESSYEQYF; j_gene: TRBJ2-7; abundance: -; d_gene: -; v_gene: TRBV27
CDR3nt: TGTGCCAGCAGCTTAAGTGCGGGGGCAGGGGGCGCCACCTTC; CDR3aa: CASSLSAGAGGATF; j_gene: TRBJ1-2; abundance: few; d_gene: TRBD1; v_gene: TRBV7-2
CDR3nt: TGTGCCAGCAGTTCAGGACTAGCGGGGGGCTACGAGCAGTACTTC; CDR3aa: CASSSGLAGGYEQYF; j_gene: TRBJ2-7; abundance: -; d_gene: TRBD2; v_gene: TRBV27
CDR3nt: TGTGCCAGCAGCTCAGGGGACAGGGGGTATGGAAACACCATATATTTT; CDR3aa: CASSSGDRGYGNTIYF; j_gene: TRBJ1-3; abundance: -; d_gene: TRBD1; v_gene: TRBV7-8
CDR3nt: TGTGCCAGCGGACAGGGGACAGATACGCAGTATTTT; CDR3aa: CASGQGTDTQYF; j_gene: TRBJ2-3; abundance: -; d_gene: TRBD1; v_gene: TRBV6-5
CDR3nt: TGTGCTAGTGGTTTGCAGGCCCGTAGCAATGAGCAGTTCTTC; CDR3aa: CASGLQARSNEQFF; j_gene: TRBJ2-1; abundance: -; d_gene: -; v_gene: TRBV12-5
CDR3nt: TGTGCCAGTAGTAGGGACAGGGAGGTCAATCAGCCCCAGCATTTT; CDR3aa: CASSRDREVNQPQHF; j_gene: TRBJ1-5; abundance: -; d_gene: TRBD1; v_gene: TRBV19
CDR3nt: TGTGCCAGCAGTATATTTGAGAAGCTCAATGAGCAGTTCTTC; CDR3aa: CASSIFEKLNEQFF; j_gene: TRBJ2-1; abundance: -; d_gene: -; v_gene: TRBV27
CDR3nt: TGTGCCAGCAGCCCCCGGGAGAACAATGAGCAGTTCTTC; CDR3aa: CASSPRENNEQFF; j_gene: TRBJ2-1; abundance: -; d_gene: -; v_gene: TRBV4-2
CDR3nt: TGTGCCAGCAGCCCCGGCCTAGCAGCTTACGAGCAGTACTTC; CDR3aa: CASSPGLAAYEQYF; j_gene: TRBJ2-7; abundance: -; d_gene: -; v_gene: TRBV7-8
CDR3nt: TGTGCCAGTAGTCTGTACACTGAAGCTTTCTTT; CDR3aa: CASSLYTEAFF; j_gene: TRBJ1-1; abundance: once; d_gene: -; v_gene: TRBV19
CDR3nt: TGTGCCAGCTCACCAGGACAGGGGAATGGCTACACCTTC; CDR3aa: CASSPGQGNGYTF; j_gene: TRBJ1-2; abundance: -; d_gene: TRBD1; v_gene: TRBV18
CDR3nt: TGCGCCAGCACCTACTGGACAGGGAGCACTGAAGCTTTCTTT; CDR3aa: CASTYWTGSTEAFF; j_gene: TRBJ1-1; abundance: -; d_gene: TRBD1; v_gene: TRBV5-1
CDR3nt: TGTGCCAGCAGCCGTTTGACAGGGAACTATGGCTACACCTTC; CDR3aa: CASSRLTGNYGYTF; j_gene: TRBJ1-2; abundance: -; d_gene: TRBD1; v_gene: TRBV5-4
CDR3nt: TGTGCCAGCAGTGAAGGACAGGGAAAGTTCTCCGAGCAGTACTTC; CDR3aa: CASSEGQGKFSEQYF; j_gene: TRBJ2-7; abundance: -; d_gene: TRBD1; v_gene: TRBV6-1
CDR3nt: TGTGCCAGCCGTCGTACAGGGGGAGGCTTCGTGAACACTGAAGCTTTCTTT; CDR3aa: CASRRTGGGFVNTEAFF; j_gene: TRBJ1-1; abundance: -; d_gene: TRBD1; v_gene: TRBV28
CDR3nt: TGTGCCAGCAGGCCGACAGCATCCCTCTATGGCTACACCTTC; CDR3aa: CASRPTASLYGYTF; j_gene: TRBJ1-2; abundance: -; d_gene: -; v_gene: TRBV6-5
CDR3nt: TGTGCCAGCAGCCCCGGACTAGTAAGTTTCGCAGATACGCAGTATTTT; CDR3aa: CASSPGLVSFADTQYF; j_gene: TRBJ2-3; abundance: -; d_gene: TRBD2; v_gene: TRBV9
CDR3nt: TGTGCCAGCAGTTACACATTAACAGGCCCCGACTATGGCTACACCTTC; CDR3aa: CASSYTLTGPDYGYTF; j_gene: TRBJ1-2; abundance: once; d_gene: -; v_gene: TRBV6-5
CDR3nt: TGTGCCAGTAGTACCCCCAAGGAGTCGCAGTATTTT; CDR3aa: CASSTPKESQYF; j_gene: TRBJ2-3; abundance: -; d_gene: -; v_gene: TRBV19
CDR3nt: TGCAGCGTTGAAGATAGAGAAGACAGGGGCTACTACAATGAGCAGTTCTTC; CDR3aa: CSVEDREDRGYYNEQFF; j_gene: TRBJ2-1; abundance: -; d_gene: TRBD1; v_gene: TRBV29-1
CDR3nt: TGTGCCAGTAGTATCGGGCAGGGGGCTTTCTTT; CDR3aa: CASSIGQGAFF; j_gene: TRBJ1-1; abundance: once; d_gene: -; v_gene: TRBV19
CDR3nt: TGTGCCAGCTCACCGGACAGAAACTATGGCTACACCTTC; CDR3aa: CASSPDRNYGYTF; j_gene: TRBJ1-2; abundance: -; d_gene: -; v_gene: TRBV18
CDR3nt: TGTGCCAGCAGTCCCCTCCGGGGTCAGGTTCAGCCCCAGCATTTT; CDR3aa: CASSPLRGQVQPQHF; j_gene: TRBJ1-5; abundance: -; d_gene: -; v_gene: TRBV28
CDR3nt: TGTGCCAGCAGCCCACAGGGGGCGACTGAAGCTTTCTTT; CDR3aa: CASSPQGATEAFF; j_gene: TRBJ1-1; abundance: -; d_gene: TRBD1; v_gene: TRBV7-9
CDR3nt: TGTGCCAGCAGCCTACAGGGTAACTACTCCTACGAGCAGTACTTC; CDR3aa: CASSLQGNYSYEQYF; j_gene: TRBJ2-7; abundance: few; d_gene: -; v_gene: TRBV7-4
CDR3nt: TGTGCCAGCAGCCCTGGACAGGGAAACATGAACACTGAAGCTTTCTTT; CDR3aa: CASSPGQGNMNTEAFF; j_gene: TRBJ1-1; abundance: -; d_gene: TRBD1; v_gene: TRBV2